This T cell receptor (beta chain) stems from a study of T cell responses to AZD1222 COVID-19 vaccine. Overall study results and limits: Clonal diversity may have been underestimated in mostly white British donors. Among spike-specific TCRs, nearly half reportedly target unmutated variant regions.

Method: immunoSEQ multiplex PCR; TCRdb's copy keeps in-frame clones and lacks some. Of fewer than 250,000 clones listed, approximately 94% are singletons. A remark on this clone: Its matching antigen is unknown.

The ends lost 2 bases at V and 3 bases at J; junction bases unmatched: 2. Germline V gene lookup returns CDR1 SGHKS and CDR2 YYEKEE (reference sequence). The CDR3 loop spans 15 amino acids. The chain has TRBV5-5 and TRBJ2-2; TRBD1 matches at 9 bases. This receptor was identified in an adult in good health. The source material was peripheral blood, sampled on day 0 of MenACWY control vaccination. DNA for the CDR3: TGTGCCAGCAGCTTACAGGGGGCTTACACCGGGGAGCTGTTTTTT. It encodes CASSLQGAYTGELFF.